A selection of T cell receptor beta chains follows, all from one sample in a study of blood T cell repertoires in COVID-19. Profiling relied on immunoSEQ multiplex PCR, and the TCRdb table lists in-frame clones only, not all of them. The sample gives some 250,000 clones, under 90% of which show up once; approximately 4.3% is in the top ten. Material: PBMCs or T cells enriched from blood (not recorded which). All receptors derive from a woman between 25 and 40 years old with acute COVID-19. Both conserved end residues are part of each CDR3. D genes are given only for firm matches.

-	TRBV4-1	TRBJ1-2	TGCGCCAGCAGCAGTGACAGTTACAAAGGTTACTATGGCTACACCTTC	CASSSDSYKGYYGYTF
TRBD1	TRBV7-8	TRBJ2-2	TGTGCCAGCTTTAGGGACAGCATAACCGGGGAGCTGTTTTTT	CASFRDSITGELFF
-	TRBV6-1	TRBJ2-5	TGTGCCAGCAGTGAACCGCTGGAGGCAGGGACCCAGTACTTC	CASSEPLEAGTQYF
-	TRBV3-1/TRBV3-2	TRBJ1-2	TGTGCCAGCAGCCAAGACGCTTGGTTCGGTGGCTACACCTTC	CASSQDAWFGGYTF
-	TRBV6-5	TRBJ2-5	TGTGCCAGCTCGTACCAAGAGACCCAGTACTTC	CASSYQETQYF
TRBD1	TRBV9	TRBJ2-7	TGTGCCAGCAGCGCGGGACAGGGGTTCTACGAGCAGTACTTC	CASSAGQGFYEQYF
-	TRBV5-5	TRBJ2-1	TGTGCCAGCAGCGTAGAGGATGAGCAGTTCTTC	CASSVEDEQFF
-	TRBV2	TRBJ2-7	TGTGCCAGCAGCCCACAGGACCCGTCCTACGAGCAGTACTTC	CASSPQDPSYEQYF
-	TRBV5-1	TRBJ1-4	TGCGCCAGCAGCCCCGGAGGAGGACAGCTTAATGAAAAACTGTTTTTT	CASSPGGGQLNEKLFF
-	TRBV7-9	TRBJ1-1	TGTGCCAGCAGCTTGGCCCAGAACACTGAAGCTTTCTTT	CASSLAQNTEAFF
-	TRBV7-2	TRBJ2-1	TGTGCCAGCAGGCTCGACAGTCGCGATGAGCAGTTCTTC	CASRLDSRDEQFF
-	TRBV9	TRBJ2-7	TGTGCCAGCAGCGGTAATGGAGCCGGGATGGTCTCGGTTGACGAGCAGTACTTC	CASSGNGAGMVSVDEQYF
-	TRBV6-5	TRBJ2-7	TGTGCCAGCAGTTCCACGACAGCCTACGAGCAGTACTTC	CASSSTTAYEQYF
TRBD1	TRBV27	TRBJ1-3	TGTGCCAGCAGTCCCCGACAGGGTGAGGGTTGGAACACCATATATTTT	CASSPRQGEGWNTIYF
-	TRBV7-2	TRBJ2-7	TGTGCCAGCAGCTTAACGGCGGACTACGAGCAGTACTTC	CASSLTADYEQYF
TRBD2	TRBV24-1	TRBJ2-5	TGTGCCACCAGTGATTTGTCTTCTAGCGGGAACCAAGAGACCCAGTACTTC	CATSDLSSSGNQETQYF
TRBD1	TRBV7-9	TRBJ2-7	TGTGCCAGCAGCTTGAGTCGCTTTGGACAGGGAGTTTACGAGCAGTACTTC	CASSLSRFGQGVYEQYF
TRBD1	TRBV5-5	TRBJ1-6	TGTGCCAGCAGCGCGGACAGGGGGAATTCACCCCTCCACTTT	CASSADRGNSPLHF
-	TRBV28	TRBJ1-2	TGTGCCAGCAGGCCGCGGTCCGGTGGCTACACCTTC	CASRPRSGGYTF
TRBD1	TRBV18	TRBJ1-1	TGTGCCAGCTCACCACCGGACAGGGGGAACACTGAAGCTTTCTTT	CASSPPDRGNTEAFF
-	TRBV5-6	TRBJ2-7	TGTGCCAGCAGCTTGGTTCGGCTGGGAGCGTCCTACGAGCAGTACTTC	CASSLVRLGASYEQYF
TRBD1	TRBV19	TRBJ2-3	TGTGCCAGTAGTATAAGTTTAGGGGGACAGGGGGCCGCAGATACGCAGTATTTT	CASSISLGGQGAADTQYF
-	TRBV2	TRBJ1-5	TGTGCCAGCAGTGAACTCGTACCTTACTGGCCGGGTCAGCCCCAGCATTTT	CASSELVPYWPGQPQHF
TRBD2	TRBV30	TRBJ2-5	TGTGCCTGGAGTGGTTTAGCGGGGGAGACCCAGTACTTC	CAWSGLAGETQYF
-	TRBV30	TRBJ1-1	TGTGCCTGGACAACAGGGCACACTGAAGCTTTCTTT	CAWTTGHTEAFF
-	TRBV5-4	TRBJ1-3	TGTGCCAGCAGCTTGCGGGAGTTCAGAAACACCATATATTTT	CASSLREFRNTIYF
-	TRBV28	TRBJ1-1	TGTGCCAGCAGTTTATTCCCCGCGATGAACACTGAAGCTTTCTTT	CASSLFPAMNTEAFF
-	TRBV7-2	TRBJ1-5	TGTGCCAGCAGCCTCCACAGTGGAAATCAGCCCCAGCATTTT	CASSLHSGNQPQHF
TRBD1	TRBV7-8	TRBJ1-3	TGTGCCAGCAGCTTACAGGGGGCCAGTGGAAACACCATATATTTT	CASSLQGASGNTIYF